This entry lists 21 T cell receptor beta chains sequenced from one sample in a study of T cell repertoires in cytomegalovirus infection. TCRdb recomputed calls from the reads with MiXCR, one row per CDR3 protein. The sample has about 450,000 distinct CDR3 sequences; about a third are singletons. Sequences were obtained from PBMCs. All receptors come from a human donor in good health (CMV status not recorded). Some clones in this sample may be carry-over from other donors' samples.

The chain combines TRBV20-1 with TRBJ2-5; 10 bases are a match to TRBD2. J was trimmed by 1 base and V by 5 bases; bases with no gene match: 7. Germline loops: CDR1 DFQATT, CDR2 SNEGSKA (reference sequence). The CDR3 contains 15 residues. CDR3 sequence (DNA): TGCAGTGCTGAATTACTAGCGGGGACCCAAGAGACCCAGTACTTC. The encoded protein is CSAELLAGTQETQYF.

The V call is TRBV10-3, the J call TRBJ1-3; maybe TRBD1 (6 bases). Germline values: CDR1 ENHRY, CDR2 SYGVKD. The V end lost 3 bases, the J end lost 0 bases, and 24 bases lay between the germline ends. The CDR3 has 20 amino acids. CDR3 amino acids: CAISDRGGGPFSPSGNTIYF. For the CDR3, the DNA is TGTGCCATCAGTGATAGGGGGGGAGGGCCCTTCTCCCCCTCTGGAAACACCATATATTTT.

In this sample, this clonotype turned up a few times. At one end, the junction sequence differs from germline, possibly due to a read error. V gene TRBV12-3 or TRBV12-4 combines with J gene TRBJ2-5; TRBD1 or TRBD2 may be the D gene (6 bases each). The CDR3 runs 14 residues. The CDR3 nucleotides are TGTGCCACCAGTCCTGGGGGGCCCCAAGAGACCCAGTACTTC. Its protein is CATSPGGPQETQYF.

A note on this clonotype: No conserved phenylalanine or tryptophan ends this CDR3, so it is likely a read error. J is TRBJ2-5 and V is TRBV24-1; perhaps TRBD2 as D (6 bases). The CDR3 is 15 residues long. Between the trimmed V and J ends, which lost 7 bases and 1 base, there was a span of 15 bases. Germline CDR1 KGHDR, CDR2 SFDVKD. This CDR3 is CATSSYPGGQETQYL. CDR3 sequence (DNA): TGTGCCACCAGCTCGTATCCCGGGGGCCAAGAGACCCAGTACTTA.

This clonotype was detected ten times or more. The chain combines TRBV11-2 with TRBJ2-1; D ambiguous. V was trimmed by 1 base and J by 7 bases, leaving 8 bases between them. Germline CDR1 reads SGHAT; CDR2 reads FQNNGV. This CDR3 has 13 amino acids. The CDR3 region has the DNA TGTGCCAGCAGCTTAGCCCCCTGGAATGAGCAGTTCTTC. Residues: CASSLAPWNEQFF.

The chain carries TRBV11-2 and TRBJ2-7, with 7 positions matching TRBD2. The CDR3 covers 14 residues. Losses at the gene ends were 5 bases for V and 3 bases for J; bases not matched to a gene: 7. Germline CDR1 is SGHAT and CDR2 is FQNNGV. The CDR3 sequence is CASSSAGVLYEQYF. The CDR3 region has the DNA TGTGCCAGCAGCAGCGCGGGAGTTCTCTACGAGCAGTACTTC. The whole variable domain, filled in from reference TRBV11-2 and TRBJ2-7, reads EAGVAQSPRYKIIEKRQSVAFWCNPISGHATLYWYQQILGQGPKLLIQFQNNGVVDDSQLPKDRFSAERLKGVDSTLKIQPAKLEDSAVYLCASSSAGVLYEQYFGPGTRLTVT.

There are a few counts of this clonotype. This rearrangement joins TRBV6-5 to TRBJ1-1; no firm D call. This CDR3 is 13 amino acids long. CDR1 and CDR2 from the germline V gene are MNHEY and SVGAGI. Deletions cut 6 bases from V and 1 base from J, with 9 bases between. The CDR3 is CASSMNKNTEAFF. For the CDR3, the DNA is TGTGCCAGCAGCATGAACAAGAACACTGAAGCTTTCTTT.

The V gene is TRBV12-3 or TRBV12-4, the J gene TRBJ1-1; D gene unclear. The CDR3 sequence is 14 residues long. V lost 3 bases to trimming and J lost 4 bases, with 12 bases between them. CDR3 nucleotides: TGTGCCAGCAGTTTTGGGGTATGGGCCACTGAAGCTTTCTTT. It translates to CASSFGVWATEAFF.

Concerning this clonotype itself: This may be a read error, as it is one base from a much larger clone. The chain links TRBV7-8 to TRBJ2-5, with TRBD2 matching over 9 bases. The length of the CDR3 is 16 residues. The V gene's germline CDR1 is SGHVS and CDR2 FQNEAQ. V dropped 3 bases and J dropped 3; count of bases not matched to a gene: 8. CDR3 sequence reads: CASSFYRIAGEETQYF. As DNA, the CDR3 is TGTGCCAGCAGCTTCTATAGAATAGCGGGGGAAGAGACCCAGTACTTC.

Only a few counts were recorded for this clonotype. The CDR3 region has the DNA TGTGCCAGCAGGACAGGAAGAGAAAAACTGTTTTTT. It codes for CASRTGREKLFF. The chain couples TRBV6-1 to TRBJ1-4; D may be TRBD1 (6 bases). V shed 6 bases and J shed 8 bases, with 10 bases lying between them. Germline CDR1 and CDR2: MNHNS and SASEGT. This CDR3 region has 12 residues.

CDR3 protein: CASSVYGTTGELFF. As DNA, the CDR3 is TGCGCCAGCAGTGTATACGGGACGACCGGGGAGCTGTTTTTT. V and J are TRBV10-1 and TRBJ2-2; tentatively, D is TRBD1 or TRBD2 (5 bases each). The CDR3 extends over 14 amino acids. The ends were cut back, 4 bases at V and 5 bases at J, with 11 bases in the middle. CDR1 and CDR2 (germline): WNHNN, SYGVQD (reference sequence).

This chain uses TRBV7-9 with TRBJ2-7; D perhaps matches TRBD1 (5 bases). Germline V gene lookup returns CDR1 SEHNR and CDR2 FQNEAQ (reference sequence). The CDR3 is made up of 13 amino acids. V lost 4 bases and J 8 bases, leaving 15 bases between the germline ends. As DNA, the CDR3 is TGTGCCAGCAGCTCACCGACAGAAAGGCAGCAGTACTTC. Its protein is CASSSPTERQQYF. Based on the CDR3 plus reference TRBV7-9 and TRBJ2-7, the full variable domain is DTGVSQNPRHKITKRGQNVTFRCDPISEHNRLYWYRQTLGQGPEFLTYFQNEAQLEKSRLLSDRFSAERPKGSFSTLEIQRTEQGDSAMYLCASSSPTERQQYFGPGTRLTVT.

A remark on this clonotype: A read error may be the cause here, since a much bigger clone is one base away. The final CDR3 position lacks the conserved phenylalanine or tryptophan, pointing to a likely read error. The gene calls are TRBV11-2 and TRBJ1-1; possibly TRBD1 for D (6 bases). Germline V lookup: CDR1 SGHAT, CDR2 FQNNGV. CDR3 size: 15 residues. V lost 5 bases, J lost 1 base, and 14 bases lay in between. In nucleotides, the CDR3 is TGTGCCAGCAGCCCGAGACAGGTGACGAACACTGAAGCTTTCTGT. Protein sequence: CASSPRQVTNTEAFC.

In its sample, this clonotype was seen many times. The CDR3 protein is CASSLGGAAIGQNIQYF. The CDR3 DNA follows: TGTGCCAGCAGCTTAGGTGGGGCGGCAATCGGCCAAAACATTCAGTACTTC. V gene TRBV7-2 combines with J gene TRBJ2-4; tentatively, D is TRBD1 (5 bases). This CDR3 has 17 amino acids. Between the trimmed V and J ends, which lost 1 base and 5 bases, there was a span of 18 bases. The germline V gene encodes CDR1 SGHTA and CDR2 FQGNSA.

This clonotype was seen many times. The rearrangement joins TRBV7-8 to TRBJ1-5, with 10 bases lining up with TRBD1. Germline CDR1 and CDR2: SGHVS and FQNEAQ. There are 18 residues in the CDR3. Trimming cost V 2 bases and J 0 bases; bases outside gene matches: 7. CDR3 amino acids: CASSLPKGTGDSNQPQHF. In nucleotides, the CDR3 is TGTGCCAGCAGCTTACCTAAAGGGACAGGGGATAGCAATCAGCCCCAGCATTTT. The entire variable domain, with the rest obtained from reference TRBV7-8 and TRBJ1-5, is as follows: GAGVSQSPRYKVAKRGQDVALRCDPISGHVSLFWYQQALGQGPEFLTYFQNEAQLDKSGLPSDRFFAERPEGSVSTLKIQRTQQEDSAVYLCASSLPKGTGDSNQPQHFGDGTRLSIL.

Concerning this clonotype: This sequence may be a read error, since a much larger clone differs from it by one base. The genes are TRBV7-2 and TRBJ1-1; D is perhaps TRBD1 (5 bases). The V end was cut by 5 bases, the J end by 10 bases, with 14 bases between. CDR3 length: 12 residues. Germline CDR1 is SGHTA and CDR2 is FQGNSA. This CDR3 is CASSAWGGVAFF. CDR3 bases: TGTGCCAGCAGCGCCTGGGGGGGGGTAGCTTTCTTT.

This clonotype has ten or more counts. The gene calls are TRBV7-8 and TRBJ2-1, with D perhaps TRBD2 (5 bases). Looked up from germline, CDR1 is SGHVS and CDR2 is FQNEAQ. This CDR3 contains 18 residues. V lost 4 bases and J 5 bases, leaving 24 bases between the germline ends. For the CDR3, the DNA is TGTGCCAGCAGCTACGACAAACGACGACTAAGCACGAACAATGAGCAGTTCTTC. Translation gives CASSYDKRRLSTNNEQFF. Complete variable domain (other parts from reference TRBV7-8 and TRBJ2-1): GAGVSQSPRYKVAKRGQDVALRCDPISGHVSLFWYQQALGQGPEFLTYFQNEAQLDKSGLPSDRFFAERPEGSVSTLKIQRTQQEDSAVYLCASSYDKRRLSTNNEQFFGPGTRLTVL.

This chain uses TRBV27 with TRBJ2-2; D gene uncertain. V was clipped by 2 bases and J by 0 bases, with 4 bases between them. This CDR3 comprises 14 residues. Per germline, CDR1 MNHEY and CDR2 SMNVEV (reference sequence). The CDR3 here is CASSLIPNTGELFF. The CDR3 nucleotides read TGTGCCAGCAGTTTAATCCCGAACACCGGGGAGCTGTTTTTT.

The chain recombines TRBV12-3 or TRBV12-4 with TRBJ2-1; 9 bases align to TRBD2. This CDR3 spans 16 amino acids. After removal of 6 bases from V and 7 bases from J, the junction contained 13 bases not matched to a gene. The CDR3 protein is CASRSGVVAGENEQFF. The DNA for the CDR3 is TGTGCCAGCAGATCGGGGGTGGTAGCGGGGGAAAATGAGCAGTTCTTC.

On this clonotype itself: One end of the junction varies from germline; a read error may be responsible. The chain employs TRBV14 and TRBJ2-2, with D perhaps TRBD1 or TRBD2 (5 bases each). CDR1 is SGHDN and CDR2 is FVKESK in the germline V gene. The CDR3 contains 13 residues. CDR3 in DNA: TGTGCCAGCAGCCAGAGGGGCACCGTGGAGCTGTTTTTT. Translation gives CASSQRGTVELFF.

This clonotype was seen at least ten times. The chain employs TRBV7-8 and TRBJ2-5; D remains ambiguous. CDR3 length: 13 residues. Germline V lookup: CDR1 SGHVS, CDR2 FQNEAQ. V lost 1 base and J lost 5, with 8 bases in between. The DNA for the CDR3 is TGTGCCAGCAGCTTAGGAGGTTATGAGACCCAGTACTTC. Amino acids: CASSLGGYETQYF.